Here is one TCR beta chain with its context. The antigen remains unidentified. The study made its TCR cDNA through 5'RACE template switching. That step introduced a universal primer site along with UMIs. TCRdb called the 5' RACE reads again in MiXCR, with one record for every CDR3 protein. The table records about 550,000 distinct CDR3 sequences, less than 20% of them present only once. V lost 0 bases, J lost 6 bases, and 1 base stayed unmatched. The germline V gene has CDR1 SGHRS and CDR2 YFSETQ. The CDR3 covers 14 residues. The data are from a study of T cells after yellow fever vaccination. Notes on the study in general: Post-booster reappearance was seen for most primary-vaccination clones (about 96% CD4, 80% to 90% CD8). Though weaker, the secondary response peaked faster, on day 5 versus 15.

The specimen was PBMCs, collected 15 days after the yellow fever booster vaccination. This TCR was recovered from a young man who received the YFV17D yellow fever vaccine. The chain employs TRBV5-1 and TRBJ2-2; TRBD1 matches at 8 bases. The CDR3 bases are TGCGCCAGCAGCTTGGAGACAGGGGCCGGGGAGCTGTTTTTT. Amino acid sequence: CASSLETGAGELFF.